The rows below give T cell receptor beta chains drawn from one sample of a study of T-cell reconstitution after alpha-beta-depleted transplantation in children. TCRdb reanalysed the PCR reads using MiXCR and keeps one entry per CDR3 protein. The table records 200,000 to 250,000 distinct CDR3 sequences, roughly a tenth of them present only once. The specimen was PBMCs, collected before TCRalphabeta/CD19-depleted stem cell transplant. The receptors derive from a child less than two years old with acute myeloid leukemia, due to receive a stem cell transplant. CDR3s leave out the opening cysteine and the closing phenylalanine or tryptophan. Clone sizes are shown as how often the clone was seen (once, few, many) or a class if it is expanded.

V: TRBV29-1
size: many
CDR3: SVEIQGTDTQY

V: TRBV29-1
size: many
CDR3: SVRQGTEAF

V: TRBV7-2
size: many
CDR3: ASSFRVSEQF

V: TRBV20-1
size: many
CDR3: SARDSRTEAF

V: TRBV28
size: many
CDR3: ASSLGRWTEAF

V: TRBV7-9
size: few
CDR3: ASSPLRDTGANVLS

V: TRBV30
size: many
CDR3: AWSAGLATGELF

V: TRBV12-3/TRBV12-4
size: many
CDR3: ASSREGATQPQH

V: TRBV5-1
size: many
CDR3: ASSFRGDGSSYEQY

V: TRBV12-3/TRBV12-4
size: many
CDR3: ASSRDTYEQY

V: TRBV7-6
size: many
CDR3: ASSLVGGGGTEAF

V: TRBV7-6
size: many
CDR3: ASSQDRALADTQY

V: TRBV20-1
size: many
CDR3: SVLFGGELF

V: TRBV27
size: few
CDR3: ASSFQKMNTGELF